This T cell receptor (beta chain) was found in a study of OX40 agonist ivuxolimab in advanced cancers. Sequencing was performed with immunoSEQ multiplex PCR; in TCRdb, only in-frame clones are kept and a portion is missing. The table lists about 61,000 clones, around nine tenths of them singletons, with 18% in the top ten. Enrollment shut out patients with autoimmune disease history or systemic immunosuppression. Peripheral blood came from all dose cohorts at three timepoints. This CDR3 is built from 11 residues. The V and J ends lost 5 bases and 5 bases respectively, with 7 bases between them. Germline V gene lookup returns CDR1 SEHNR and CDR2 FQNEAQ (reference sequence). Findings of the study overall: Certain nonresponding patients likewise had low normalized T-cell clonal expansion. Among T cells, CD8+ cells averaged more expanded clones than CD4+ cells.

A word on this clone: Its antigen is currently unknown.

The sequenced sample was CD4+ or CD8+ T cells sorted from blood, obtained in a trial of the OX40 agonist ivuxolimab. The sequence was collected from an adult with an advanced solid tumor such as melanoma, head and neck, liver or kidney cancer. V usage is TRBV7-9 and J usage is TRBJ2-7; D uncertain. The CDR3 is CASSAINEQYF. The CDR3, as DNA: TGTGCCAGCAGCGCGATAAACGAGCAGTACTTC.